This T cell receptor (beta chain) emerged from a study of response to subunit inactivated influenza vaccine. V was clipped by 6 bases and J by 3 bases; unmatched bases: 10. The CDR3 sequence is 16 residues long. Germline values: CDR1 MNHEY, CDR2 SMNVEV (reference sequence). A few counts support this clonotype. TCRdb re-called the RT-PCR reads with MiXCR, one entry per CDR3 protein. This sample yields around 710,000 distinct CDR3 sequences, of which approximately 15% are seen a single time; 5.5% to 7% belongs to the top ten. The sequence was collected from a man in his fifties or sixties who received an inactivated influenza vaccine. The input for sequencing was PBMCs from blood, taken around 14 days before vaccination. The chain joins TRBV27 to TRBJ2-4, with 8 bases matching TRBD1. The CDR3 loop reads CASRDRASIGKNIQYF. CDR3 nucleotide sequence: TGTGCCAGCAGGGACAGGGCTTCAATCGGCAAAAACATTCAGTACTTC.